This T cell receptor (beta chain) was captured in a study of T cell changes during pregnancy in multiple sclerosis. CDR1 and CDR2 from the germline V gene are SGHNT and YYREEE (reference sequence). The CDR3 covers 15 residues. V lost 0 bases and J 4 bases, leaving 13 bases between the germline ends. Libraries were prepared by immunoSEQ multiplex PCR; TCRdb keeps only in-frame clonotypes and omits some of them. The data contain around 100,000 clones, over 80% of them singletons. Specimen: peripheral blood, collected after pregnancy. The chain employs TRBV5-4 and TRBJ1-2; a weak D match, TRBD1 (5 bases). This clonotype originated in a female donor with multiple sclerosis, enrolled in a pregnancy study. The CDR3 region is CASSLGATGVYGYTF. CDR3 bases: TGTGCCAGCAGCTTGGGGGCCACGGGGGTCTATGGCTACACCTTC.